These 6 T cell receptor beta chains were all obtained from the same sample, sequenced in a study of T-cell reconstitution after alpha-beta-depleted transplantation in children. The TCRbeta library was prepared with unique molecular identifiers. Each CDR3 protein gets one entry after TCRdb re-called the PCR reads with MiXCR. The data contain about 50,000 distinct CDR3 sequences, less than 6% of them singletons. This material consisted of PBMCs, mostly from graft donor cells, taken 60 days after TCRalphabeta/CD19-depleted stem cell transplant. All receptors derive from a female patient aged 2-10 years who had a stem cell transplant for aplastic anemia, so the T cells may come from the graft donor.

In this sample, this clonotype turned up many times. The chain uses TRBV7-8 and TRBJ2-7; 9 bases line up with TRBD1. Germline V CDR1 and CDR2: SGHVS, FQNEAQ. The CDR3 is 16 residues long. The junction had 10 bases not matched to a gene; V was cut back by 6 bases and J by 1 base. CDR3 DNA: TGTGCCAGCAGGAGCAGAGGGGGGACAGGGTCCTACGAGCAGTACTTC. This encodes CASRSRGGTGSYEQYF.

The J gene is TRBJ2-7, the V gene TRBV4-2; 8 nucleotides agree with TRBD1. Germline V gives CDR1 LGHNA, CDR2 YNFKEQ. The CDR3 has 16 amino acids. With V trimmed by 4 bases and J by 3 bases, 11 bases remained unmatched. The CDR3 spells CASSLTPGQANYEQYF. The CDR3 DNA reads as TGTGCCAGCAGCCTCACTCCGGGACAGGCTAACTACGAGCAGTACTTC.

There are a few counts of this clonotype. The chain combines TRBV27 with TRBJ2-7; TRBD1 aligns across 11 bases. CDR1 is MNHEY, CDR2 SMNVEV, per germline (reference sequence). This CDR3 has 16 residues. The ends lost 6 bases at V and 3 bases at J; junction bases unmatched: 10. Written as DNA, the CDR3 is TGTGCCAGCAGAAGGACAGGGGGCGGAATTCTCTACGAGCAGTACTTC. The encoded protein is CASRRTGGGILYEQYF.

This clonotype was seen more than once but under ten times. This rearrangement joins TRBV19 to TRBJ2-3, with a weak D call TRBD2 (6 bases). Trimming took 8 bases from V and 3 from J, leaving 24 bases between them. The CDR3 totals 17 residues. Germline CDR1 LNHDA, CDR2 SQIVND (reference sequence). The CDR3 DNA follows: TGTGCCAGTTCTGGGACGGGTCACGGGAGAGGGACAGATACGCAGTATTTT. It translates to CASSGTGHGRGTDTQYF.

This clonotype showed up many times. This chain joins TRBV20-1 and TRBJ2-3; D not resolved. The CDR3 is 13 amino acids. Trimming removed 1 base from V and 4 bases from J, with 9 bases in between. Germline CDR1 reads DFQATT; CDR2 reads SNEGSKA (reference sequence). CDR3 DNA: TGCAGTGCTAGAGTGCCCCCCCCAGATACGCAGTATTTT. This encodes CSARVPPPDTQYF.

The table lists this clonotype with many counts. This chain joins TRBV7-9 and TRBJ2-7; D is ambiguous. CDR1 and CDR2 from the germline V gene are SEHNR and FQNEAQ (reference sequence). Trimming took off 1 base at V and 6 bases at J, with 13 bases between the two ends. The CDR3 loop spans 14 amino acids. CDR3 coding DNA: TGTGCCAGCAGCTTAGAGGCGCAGAGAACCGAGCAGTACGTC. Its protein product is CASSLEAQRTEQYV.